Listed below are T cell receptor beta chains from one sample, sequenced in a study of CD8 T cells in Susac syndrome. From the immunoSEQ multiplex PCR reads, TCRdb called clonotypes with MiXCR, one entry per CDR3 protein. The sample records about 440,000 distinct CDR3 sequences, around 85% being singletons. Material: CD8+ T cells from PBMCs. The receptors originated from a human donor with multiple sclerosis. Both conserved end residues are part of each CDR3. The order of the fields is V gene, D gene, clone size, J gene, CDR3 protein, CDR3 DNA. D genes are given only for firm matches. Clone size is shown for a subset of rows, as once, few, many or a class of expanded clone.

>TRBV6-5|TRBD1|NA|TRBJ2-5
CASSYHRGLQETQYF
TGTGCCAGCAGTTACCACAGGGGTCTCCAAGAGACCCAGTACTTC
>TRBV30|NA|NA|TRBJ2-1
CAWSVFGQRLYNEQFF
TGTGCCTGGAGTGTATTCGGGCAGAGACTTTACAATGAGCAGTTCTTC
>TRBV20-1|TRBD1|NA|TRBJ1-2
CSAIGQVYGYTF
TGCAGTGCGATCGGACAGGTCTATGGCTACACCTTC
>TRBV7-9|NA|NA|TRBJ1-4
CASSTPRRWTENEKLFF
TGTGCCAGCAGCACTCCACGCCGATGGACGGAAAATGAAAAACTGTTTTTT
>TRBV7-9|NA|NA|TRBJ1-4
CASSQNREAFPGEKLFF
TGTGCCAGCAGCCAGAACAGGGAGGCGTTTCCTGGTGAAAAACTGTTTTTT
>TRBV27|NA|NA|TRBJ1-3
CASSELKGSSGNTIYF
TGTGCCAGCAGTGAATTGAAGGGTAGCTCTGGAAACACCATATATTTT
>TRBV30|TRBD1|NA|TRBJ2-5
CAWRSGTGKPTQYF
TGTGCCTGGAGATCCGGGACAGGGAAACCGACCCAGTACTTC
>TRBV28|TRBD1|NA|TRBJ2-7
CASSFPLFEPIPGTGPIYEQYF
TGTGCCAGCAGTTTCCCCCTCTTCGAGCCAATTCCCGGGACAGGGCCAATTTACGAGCAGTACTTC
>TRBV5-1|TRBD1|NA|TRBJ1-5
CASSLGSQGMNQPQHF
TGCGCCAGCAGCTTGGGGTCACAGGGGATGAATCAGCCCCAGCATTTT
>TRBV27|NA|NA|TRBJ2-1
CASSLAASVYNEQFF
TGTGCCAGCAGTTTAGCGGCTAGCGTGTACAATGAGCAGTTCTTC
>TRBV27|NA|NA|TRBJ1-5
CASSFGSHLGNQPQHF
TGTGCCAGCAGTTTCGGTTCTCACTTAGGCAATCAGCCCCAGCATTTT
>TRBV16|TRBD1|NA|TRBJ2-7
CASSRPGGEQYF
TGTGCCAGCAGCAGGCCAGGGGGTGAGCAGTACTTC
>TRBV12-3/TRBV12-4|TRBD1|NA|TRBJ2-7
CASTLDRSSYEQYF
TGTGCCAGCACCCTGGACAGGAGCTCCTACGAGCAGTACTTC
>TRBV12-3/TRBV12-4|NA|NA|TRBJ2-1
CASSGGTGPTYEQFF
TGTGCCAGCAGTGGGGGGACCGGCCCCACTTATGAGCAGTTCTTC
>TRBV11-2|NA|few|TRBJ2-2
CASSYTRAPLGGELFF
TGTGCCAGCAGCTATACAAGGGCCCCCCTTGGCGGGGAGCTGTTTTTT
>TRBV27|TRBD1|NA|TRBJ1-1
CASSGQGRAEAFF
TGTGCCAGCAGCGGACAGGGTCGGGCTGAAGCTTTCTTT
>TRBV27|TRBD2|few|TRBJ2-3
CASSMTSGSTDTQYF
TGTGCCAGCAGCATGACTAGCGGGAGCACAGATACGCAGTATTTT
>TRBV12-3/TRBV12-4|NA|NA|TRBJ2-1
CASSLYPSYNEQFF
TGTGCCAGCAGTTTATACCCCTCCTACAATGAGCAGTTCTTC
>TRBV27|TRBD1|NA|TRBJ1-2
CASSRDRGRVGYTF
TGTGCCAGCAGTAGAGACAGGGGGCGAGTTGGCTACACCTTC
>TRBV27|NA|NA|TRBJ1-1
CASSFRSMNTEAFF
TGTGCCAGCAGTTTTCGCAGCATGAACACTGAAGCTTTCTTT
>TRBV27|NA|NA|TRBJ2-6
CASRGGANVLTF
TGTGCCAGCAGGGGGGGGGCCAACGTCCTGACTTTC